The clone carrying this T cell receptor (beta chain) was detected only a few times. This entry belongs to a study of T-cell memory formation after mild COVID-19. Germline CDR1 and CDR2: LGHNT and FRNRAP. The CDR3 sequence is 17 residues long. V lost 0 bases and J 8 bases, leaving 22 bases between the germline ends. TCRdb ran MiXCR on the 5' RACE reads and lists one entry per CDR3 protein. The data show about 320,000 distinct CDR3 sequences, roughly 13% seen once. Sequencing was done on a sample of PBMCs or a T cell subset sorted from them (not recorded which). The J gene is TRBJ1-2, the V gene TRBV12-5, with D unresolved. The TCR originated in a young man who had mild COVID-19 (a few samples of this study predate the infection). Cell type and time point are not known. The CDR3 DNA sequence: TGTGCTAGTGGTTTGGTCGCGGGAACCGGCTTGAGCTGGGGCTACACCTTC. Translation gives CASGLVAGTGLSWGYTF.